This entry lists 20 T cell receptor beta chains sequenced from one sample in a study of blood T cell repertoires in COVID-19. Produced via immunoSEQ multiplex PCR; TCRdb's table is partial and in-frame only. The sample carries about 200,000 clones, approximately 90% recorded once. Specimen: peripheral blood. Source of these receptors: a man older than 75 with acute or convalescent COVID-19.

This chain joins TRBV2 and TRBJ2-7; a possible D gene is TRBD1 (5 bases). Trimming took off 5 bases at V and 0 bases at J, with 14 bases between the two ends. Germline assignment: CDR1 SNHLY and CDR2 FYNNEI. CDR3 length: 15 amino acids. The CDR3 DNA reads TGTGCCAGCAGTCAGGGCAGGACGAGCTCCTACGAGCAGTACGTC. Amino acid sequence: CASSQGRTSSYEQYV.

The gene calls are TRBV10-3 and TRBJ2-1, with 10 bases aligning to TRBD1. With 11 bases clipped from V and 7 bases from J, the junction kept 8 bases outside the gene matches. CDR1 is ENHRY, CDR2 SYGVKD, per germline. The CDR3 runs to 13 residues. This CDR3 is CAVGQGNSNEQFF. In DNA form, the CDR3 reads TGTGCCGTGGGACAGGGGAATTCAAATGAGCAGTTCTTC.

The chain carries TRBV7-9 and TRBJ2-2, with D tentatively TRBD1 (6 bases). The germline V gene has CDR1 SEHNR and CDR2 FQNEAQ (reference sequence). The CDR3 has 14 amino acids. The V gene lost 4 bases and the J gene lost 3 bases, with 9 bases spanning the gap. For the CDR3, the DNA is TGTGCCAGCAGCTCAAACAGGGACACCGGGGAGCTGTTTTTT. Translated: CASSSNRDTGELFF.

The chain couples TRBV7-8 to TRBJ1-1; D gene uncertain. Germline assignment: CDR1 SGHVS and CDR2 FQNEAQ. V was pared by 1 base and J by 4 bases, with 10 bases between. The CDR3 has 14 residues. In nucleotides, the CDR3 is TGTGCCAGCAGCTTAGGCAGGCTAACCACTGAAGCTTTCTTT. Its translation is CASSLGRLTTEAFF.

This clone has just one count. This chain connects TRBV5-5 to TRBJ1-2; the D gene is possibly TRBD1 (6 bases). There are 13 residues in the CDR3. CDR1 is SGHKS, CDR2 YYEKEE, per germline (reference sequence). Trimming removed 5 bases from V and 8 bases from J, with 16 bases in between. CDR3 protein: CASRKGGLDGYTF. CDR3 in DNA: TGTGCCAGCAGAAAGGGGGGGCTAGACGGCTACACCTTC.

This rearrangement joins TRBV7-8 to TRBJ2-3; D call uncertain. With 5 bases removed from V and 6 bases from J, the gap between germline ends came to 6 bases. Germline values: CDR1 SGHVS, CDR2 FQNEAQ. The CDR3 is 11 amino acids. The CDR3 sequence: CASSLLDTQYF. Written as DNA, the CDR3 is TGTGCCAGCAGCCTCCTGGATACGCAGTATTTT.

This rearrangement joins TRBV27 to TRBJ1-5, with 7 bases matching TRBD1. The V gene's germline CDR1 is MNHEY and CDR2 SMNVEV (reference sequence). The CDR3 loop spans 15 amino acids. With 5 bases clipped from V and 0 bases from J, the junction kept 4 bases outside the gene matches. CDR3 DNA: TGTGCCAGCAGTAACAGGGGAGGTAGCAATCAGCCCCAGCATTTT. Translation gives CASSNRGGSNQPQHF.

The chain uses TRBV27 and TRBJ2-3, with a possible D match to TRBD1 (6 bases). The CDR3 length is 17 residues. V lost 6 bases and J lost 0, with 19 bases in between. In germline, CDR1 is MNHEY, CDR2 SMNVEV (reference sequence). This chain's CDR3 is CASSPIGAGESTDTQYF. In DNA form, the CDR3 reads TGTGCCAGCAGCCCCATTGGGGCAGGGGAGAGCACAGATACGCAGTATTTT.

The rearrangement uses TRBV28 and TRBJ2-7, with a possible D match to TRBD2 (5 bases). Trimming took 7 bases from V and 0 from J, leaving 10 bases between them. This CDR3 comprises 13 residues. Germline loops: CDR1 MDHEN, CDR2 SYDVKM. This CDR3 reads CASIKTSSYEQYV. The DNA for the CDR3 is TGTGCCAGCATAAAAACTAGCTCCTACGAGCAGTACGTC.

The V call is TRBV4-1, the J call TRBJ2-5; 7 bases match TRBD2. The V segment lost 1 base and the J segment 3 bases; nucleotides outside the gene matches: 5. Germline-derived CDR1 and CDR2 are MGHRA and YSYEKL. This CDR3 has 15 amino acids. In nucleotides, the CDR3 is TGCGCCAGCAGCCAAGCCGCACTAGCGAAAGAGACCCAGTACTTC. Amino acid sequence: CASSQAALAKETQYF.

V is TRBV19 and J is TRBJ1-5; no clear D gene. The CDR3 consists of 12 residues. V gave up 9 bases and J gave up 5 bases, with 11 bases separating them. Germline V gene data show CDR1 as LNHDA and CDR2 as SQIVND (reference sequence). CDR3 DNA sequence: TGTGCCAGCTCGTCAGGTTATCAGCCCCAGCATTTT. Residues: CASSSGYQPQHF.

The V gene is TRBV7-8, the J gene TRBJ1-2; D is possibly TRBD1 (5 bases). Trimming removed 4 bases from V and 4 bases from J, with 7 bases in between. Per the germline V gene, CDR1 is SGHVS and CDR2 is FQNEAQ. This CDR3 comprises 12 residues. Here the CDR3 reads CASSSTGYGYTF. The CDR3 nucleotides are TGTGCCAGCAGCTCTACAGGCTATGGCTACACCTTC. Full variable domain (outside the CDR3, taken from reference TRBV7-8 and TRBJ1-2): GAGVSQSPRYKVAKRGQDVALRCDPISGHVSLFWYQQALGQGPEFLTYFQNEAQLDKSGLPSDRFFAERPEGSVSTLKIQRTQQEDSAVYLCASSSTGYGYTFGSGTRLTVV.

The chain carries TRBV30 and TRBJ1-5; a weak D match, TRBD1 (6 bases). The V gene's germline CDR1 is GTSNPN and CDR2 SVGIG (reference sequence). Trimming took 4 bases from V and 0 from J, leaving 13 bases between them. The CDR3 length is 15 residues. CDR3 DNA: TGTGCCTGGACTAGGGGCAGGGGTAGCAATCAGCCCCAGCATTTT. This sequence encodes CAWTRGRGSNQPQHF.

V and J are TRBV18 and TRBJ1-2; 8 bases are a match to TRBD1. The germline V gene has CDR1 KGHSH and CDR2 LQKENI. The CDR3 totals 14 residues. V was pared by 4 bases and J by 5 bases, with 6 bases of the junction left unmatched. The CDR3 nucleotides read TGTGCCAGCTCACGACAGGGGACAGAGTATGGCTACACCTTC. This translates into CASSRQGTEYGYTF.

V and J are TRBV11-2 and TRBJ2-2, with a weak D call TRBD2 (7 bases). Germline assignment: CDR1 SGHAT and CDR2 FQNNGV. Trimming took off 3 bases at V and 3 bases at J, with 11 bases between the two ends. The CDR3 contains 15 residues. CDR3 bases: TGTGCCAGCAGCTTCGGGGGGCCTCACACCGGGGAGCTGTTTTTT. Translation gives CASSFGGPHTGELFF.

The chain couples TRBV27 to TRBJ2-5, with 8 bases aligning to TRBD2. CDR3 length: 15 residues. CDR1 MNHEY and CDR2 SMNVEV come from the germline V gene (reference sequence). Losses at the gene ends were 3 bases for V and 4 bases for J; bases not matched to a gene: 7. This chain's CDR3 is CASSLGREGRETQYF. The CDR3 DNA reads TGTGCCAGCAGTTTGGGCCGGGAGGGCCGAGAGACCCAGTACTTC.

V and J are TRBV6-5 and TRBJ2-7; no clear D gene. V lost 6 bases to trimming and J lost 0 bases, with 12 bases between them. The germline V gene has CDR1 MNHEY and CDR2 SVGAGI. The CDR3 runs 14 residues. The DNA for the CDR3 is TGTGCCAGCAGCCCCTCAGACACCTCCTACGAGCAGTACTTC. Encoded protein: CASSPSDTSYEQYF.

V and J are TRBV24-1 and TRBJ1-2; 8 bases agree with TRBD1. The CDR3 runs to 13 residues. The germline V gene encodes CDR1 KGHDR and CDR2 SFDVKD. With V trimmed by 7 bases and J by 4 bases, 4 bases remained unmatched. The CDR3 loop is CATRRTGGYGYTF. DNA for the CDR3: TGTGCCACCAGACGAACAGGGGGCTATGGCTACACCTTC.

The V gene is TRBV9, the J gene TRBJ2-3; the match to TRBD1 covers 7 bases. The germline V gene encodes CDR1 SGDLS and CDR2 YYNGEE. V gave up 3 bases and J gave up 2 bases; unmatched junction bases: 6. The CDR3 runs 15 residues. The CDR3 DNA reads TGTGCCAGCAGCGACCCGGGACAGAACACAGATACGCAGTATTTT. It yields the protein CASSDPGQNTDTQYF.

The chain uses TRBV9 and TRBJ2-3, with D maybe TRBD1 (5 bases). The CDR3 is made up of 15 amino acids. Trimming removed 2 bases from V and 2 bases from J, with 12 bases in between. The V gene's germline CDR1 is SGDLS and CDR2 YYNGEE. CDR3 protein: CASSVDTMPTDTQYF. Here the CDR3 DNA reads TGTGCCAGCAGCGTGGACACGATGCCCACAGATACGCAGTATTTT.